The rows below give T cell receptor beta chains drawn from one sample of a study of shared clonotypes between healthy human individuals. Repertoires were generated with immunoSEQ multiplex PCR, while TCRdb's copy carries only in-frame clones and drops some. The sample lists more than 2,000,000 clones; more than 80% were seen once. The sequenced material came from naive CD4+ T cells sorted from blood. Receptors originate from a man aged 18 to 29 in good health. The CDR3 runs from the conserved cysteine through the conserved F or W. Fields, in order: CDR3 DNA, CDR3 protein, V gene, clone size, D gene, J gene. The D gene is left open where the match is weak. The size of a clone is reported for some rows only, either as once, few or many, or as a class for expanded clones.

CDR3nt: TGTGCCACCAGCAGAAGACAGGGCGGGGATGAGCAGTTCTTC
CDR3aa: CATSRRQGGDEQFF
v_gene: TRBV15
abundance: -
d_gene: -
j_gene: TRBJ2-1

CDR3nt: TGTGCCAGCAGCTCGGGACGCCTCACAGATACGCAGTATTTT
CDR3aa: CASSSGRLTDTQYF
v_gene: TRBV7-2
abundance: -
d_gene: -
j_gene: TRBJ2-3

CDR3nt: TGTGCCAGCAGACCCCGGGCTAGCGGGAGTACCGGGGAGCTGTTTTTT
CDR3aa: CASRPRASGSTGELFF
v_gene: TRBV7-9
abundance: -
d_gene: TRBD2
j_gene: TRBJ2-2

CDR3nt: TGTGCCAGCAGCGTAGAGTCTAGCGCCTACAATGAGCAGTTCTTC
CDR3aa: CASSVESSAYNEQFF
v_gene: TRBV9
abundance: -
d_gene: -
j_gene: TRBJ2-1

CDR3nt: TGCGCCAGCAGCTTGGCTCTTAGTTGGGAGACCCAGTACTTC
CDR3aa: CASSLALSWETQYF
v_gene: TRBV5-1
abundance: -
d_gene: -
j_gene: TRBJ2-5

CDR3nt: TGCGCCAGCAGCTTGGCCCAGGGGGCCACTGAAGCTTTCTTT
CDR3aa: CASSLAQGATEAFF
v_gene: TRBV5-1
abundance: -
d_gene: TRBD1
j_gene: TRBJ1-1

CDR3nt: TGTGCCAGCAGCGTAGGGGCGGGGCGGGAGATGTCAAACAATGAGCAGTTCTTC
CDR3aa: CASSVGAGREMSNNEQFF
v_gene: TRBV9
abundance: -
d_gene: TRBD2
j_gene: TRBJ2-1

CDR3nt: TGTGCCAGTGGGTTGGGAGAGCGTTTGAATTCACCCCTCCACTTT
CDR3aa: CASGLGERLNSPLHF
v_gene: TRBV19
abundance: -
d_gene: -
j_gene: TRBJ1-6

CDR3nt: TGCGCCAGCAGCCGTGGGACAGTTAACACTGAAGCTTTCTTT
CDR3aa: CASSRGTVNTEAFF
v_gene: TRBV4-1
abundance: -
d_gene: TRBD1
j_gene: TRBJ1-1

CDR3nt: TGTGCCAGCAGTTACCCGAGGACGGGGAACTATGGCTACACCTTC
CDR3aa: CASSYPRTGNYGYTF
v_gene: TRBV6-6
abundance: -
d_gene: -
j_gene: TRBJ1-2

CDR3nt: TGCGCCAGCAGCCAAGAGGTCGGGAACCCTAACTATGGCTACACCTTC
CDR3aa: CASSQEVGNPNYGYTF
v_gene: TRBV4-1
abundance: -
d_gene: -
j_gene: TRBJ1-2

CDR3nt: TGTGCCAGTGTCGACCTGAGCAGGGGTCAGCCCCAGCATTTT
CDR3aa: CASVDLSRGQPQHF
v_gene: TRBV19
abundance: once
d_gene: -
j_gene: TRBJ1-5

CDR3nt: TGTGCCAGCAGCTCTGGGACTAGCGGGAGTCGCGAGCAGTACTTC
CDR3aa: CASSSGTSGSREQYF
v_gene: TRBV7-8
abundance: -
d_gene: TRBD2
j_gene: TRBJ2-7

CDR3nt: TGCGCCAGCAGCCAAGAGGGGATAGGGGGCGGGACCTTCACAGATACGCAGTATTTT
CDR3aa: CASSQEGIGGGTFTDTQYF
v_gene: TRBV4-1
abundance: -
d_gene: -
j_gene: TRBJ2-3

CDR3nt: TGTGCCAGCAGCTTGGACTTCAGCACAGATACGCAGTATTTT
CDR3aa: CASSLDFSTDTQYF
v_gene: TRBV5-8
abundance: -
d_gene: -
j_gene: TRBJ2-3

CDR3nt: TGTGCCAGCAGCCCTGACAGGGGGCTTAACTATGGCTACACCTTC
CDR3aa: CASSPDRGLNYGYTF
v_gene: TRBV5-6
abundance: -
d_gene: TRBD1
j_gene: TRBJ1-2

CDR3nt: TGTGCCAGTAGTTTTACACGGGGAACTGAAGCTTTCTTT
CDR3aa: CASSFTRGTEAFF
v_gene: TRBV19
abundance: -
d_gene: -
j_gene: TRBJ1-1

CDR3nt: TGCGCCAGCAGCTTGGCCGGATTGGCCACTGAAGCTTTCTTT
CDR3aa: CASSLAGLATEAFF
v_gene: TRBV5-1
abundance: few
d_gene: -
j_gene: TRBJ1-1

CDR3nt: TGCGCCAGCAGCTTGGTTGGGGGGCCTAGCCCATATTCACCCCTCCACTTT
CDR3aa: CASSLVGGPSPYSPLHF
v_gene: TRBV5-1
abundance: -
d_gene: -
j_gene: TRBJ1-6

CDR3nt: TGCGCCAGCAGCCAAGAAGTAGGACAGTCAAATGGCGAGCAGTACTTC
CDR3aa: CASSQEVGQSNGEQYF
v_gene: TRBV4-1
abundance: -
d_gene: -
j_gene: TRBJ2-7

CDR3nt: TGTGCCAGCAGTTGGGAGACCATCTACGAGCAGTACTTC
CDR3aa: CASSWETIYEQYF
v_gene: TRBV2
abundance: -
d_gene: -
j_gene: TRBJ2-7

CDR3nt: TGTGCCAGCAGCTTATGGGGGGGTAAAAAAGAGACCCAGTACTTC
CDR3aa: CASSLWGGKKETQYF
v_gene: TRBV7-9
abundance: -
d_gene: TRBD2
j_gene: TRBJ2-5

CDR3nt: TGTGCCATCAGTGCGGGCAGGGGAACGGTAGGTGAGCAGTACTTC
CDR3aa: CAISAGRGTVGEQYF
v_gene: TRBV10-3
abundance: -
d_gene: -
j_gene: TRBJ2-7

CDR3nt: TGTGCCAGCAGCTTAGGGACAGGGTATACCGGGGAGCTGTTTTTT
CDR3aa: CASSLGTGYTGELFF
v_gene: TRBV7-6
abundance: -
d_gene: TRBD1
j_gene: TRBJ2-2

CDR3nt: TGTGCCAGCAGCTTAGCGAGACTAGCGGGAGGTAAAAACGAGCAGTACTTC
CDR3aa: CASSLARLAGGKNEQYF
v_gene: TRBV11-2
abundance: -
d_gene: TRBD2
j_gene: TRBJ2-7

CDR3nt: TGTGCCAGCAGTGAAGCCAACGGGAACTATGGCTACACCTTC
CDR3aa: CASSEANGNYGYTF
v_gene: TRBV6-1
abundance: -
d_gene: -
j_gene: TRBJ1-2

CDR3nt: TGTGCCTGGAGTGTAGGGGACACCGACAAAGATACGCAGTATTTT
CDR3aa: CAWSVGDTDKDTQYF
v_gene: TRBV30
abundance: -
d_gene: -
j_gene: TRBJ2-3

CDR3nt: TGTGCCAGCGGGTGGACGGTAAACACTGAAGCTTTCTTT
CDR3aa: CASGWTVNTEAFF
v_gene: TRBV27
abundance: once
d_gene: -
j_gene: TRBJ1-1

CDR3nt: TGTGCCAGCAGGGTGCAGGGAACCTACGAGCAGTACTTC
CDR3aa: CASRVQGTYEQYF
v_gene: TRBV11-2
abundance: -
d_gene: -
j_gene: TRBJ2-7